The 24 T cell receptor beta chains below all came from one sample that was sequenced in a study of T cell responses to AZD1222 COVID-19 vaccine. TCRdb's table, derived via immunoSEQ multiplex PCR, lists solely in-frame clones and lacks some. The sample carries some 140,000 clones, approximately 87% recorded once. The material was peripheral blood, obtained on day 0 of MenACWY control vaccination. The receptors originated from an adult in good health.

The V and J genes are TRBV5-1 and TRBJ2-3; 10 nucleotides line up with TRBD2. The germline V gene has CDR1 SGHRS and CDR2 YFSETQ. The CDR3 spans 16 residues. Trimming took 0 bases from V and 5 from J; bases not matched to a gene: 6. The CDR3 is CASSLASGGAIDTQYF. In DNA form, the CDR3 reads TGCGCCAGCAGCTTGGCGAGCGGGGGGGCAATAGATACGCAGTATTTT.

This clone showed up just once. The chain joins TRBV27 to TRBJ2-5; 9 bases agree with TRBD2. This CDR3 contains 16 residues. Germline CDR1 reads MNHEY; CDR2 reads SMNVEV (reference sequence). V shed 4 bases, J shed 5 bases, and the junction held 11 bases outside the gene matches. The CDR3: CASSSSSRGLAETQYF. CDR3 nucleotide sequence: TGTGCCAGCAGTTCTAGTTCCCGTGGACTAGCGGAGACCCAGTACTTC.

The V call is TRBV7-3, the J call TRBJ2-7; 9 bases agree with TRBD2. Germline V gene data show CDR1 as SGHTA and CDR2 as FQGTGA. The CDR3 totals 14 residues. V lost 5 bases to trimming and J lost 6 bases; unmatched junction nucleotides: 8. The CDR3 loop is CASSLSATSGEQYF. The CDR3 DNA is TGTGCCAGCAGCCTAAGTGCGACTAGCGGCGAGCAGTACTTC.

The DNA for the CDR3 is TGTGCCAGCAGTTGGGGAACCGGGTTCTACGAGCAGTACGTC. It is translated as CASSWGTGFYEQYV. The chain couples TRBV28 to TRBJ2-7, with D hard to call. Germline-derived CDR1 and CDR2 are MDHEN and SYDVKM. Trimming removed 4 bases from V and 3 bases from J, with 13 bases in between. The CDR3 is 14 residues long.

V is TRBV7-3 and J is TRBJ2-1; no clear D. V lost 1 base, J lost 7 bases, and 11 bases lay in between. The CDR3 loop spans 14 amino acids. Germline loops: CDR1 SGHTA, CDR2 FQGTGA. The CDR3 loop reads CASSLNPGLNEQFF. The CDR3 DNA sequence: TGTGCCAGCAGCTTAAATCCAGGCTTGAATGAGCAGTTCTTC.

This clone was found once. The genes are TRBV27 and TRBJ2-2; weak D call: TRBD2 (6 bases). Trimming stripped 7 bases from V and 6 bases from J, with 18 bases between. The CDR3 has 15 amino acids. The germline gives CDR1 MNHEY, CDR2 SMNVEV (reference sequence). CDR3 nucleotides: TGTGCCAGCACCCGAGAGCTAGCGTCTTCCGGGGAGCTGTTTTTT. Encoded protein: CASTRELASSGELFF.

The CDR3 sequence: CASSLGTGRHQPQHF. In DNA, the CDR3 is TGCGCCAGCAGCTTGGGGACAGGGCGACATCAGCCCCAGCATTTT. The V gene is TRBV5-1, the J gene TRBJ1-5, with TRBD1 matching 8 bases. After removal of 0 bases from V and 5 bases from J, the junction contained 4 bases not matched to a gene. There are 15 residues in the CDR3. Germline CDR1 and CDR2: SGHRS and YFSETQ.

The chain employs TRBV30 and TRBJ2-3; TRBD2 matches 13 bases. V shed 7 bases and J 7 bases; nucleotides not matched to a gene: 5. Germline V CDR1 and CDR2: GTSNPN, SVGIG (reference sequence). The CDR3 totals 13 residues. The CDR3 here is CAFRTSGGNTQYF. As DNA, the CDR3 is TGTGCCTTTAGGACTAGCGGGGGAAATACGCAGTATTTT.

This clone was observed a single time. V and J are TRBV3-1 (or the pseudogene TRBV3-2) and TRBJ1-4, with D possibly being TRBD1 (6 bases). This CDR3 contains 16 residues. Trimming stripped 3 bases from V and 0 bases from J, with 11 bases between. Per germline, CDR1 LGHDT and CDR2 YNNKEL (reference sequence). The CDR3 region has the DNA TGTGCCAGCAGCCAGCAGGGGTTTGCAACTAATGAAAAACTGTTTTTT. This translates into CASSQQGFATNEKLFF.

This chain uses TRBV9 with TRBJ2-1; 10 bases fit TRBD2. CDR1 is SGDLS and CDR2 is YYNGEE in the germline V gene. Trimming removed 4 bases from V and 8 bases from J; junction bases left unmatched: 9. The CDR3 has 15 amino acids. The CDR3 DNA follows: TGTGCCAGCAGCCCCCCGGGACTAGCGTTCCATGAGCAGTTCTTC. This codes for CASSPPGLAFHEQFF.

V usage is TRBV6-9 and J usage is TRBJ1-5; the D is unclear. Trimming stripped 11 bases from V and 2 bases from J, with 13 bases between. The CDR3 is 13 residues long. Germline CDR1 reads MNHGY; CDR2 reads SVAAGI. The CDR3 sequence is CAQNGVRNQPQHF. Written as DNA, the CDR3 is TGTGCCCAAAATGGGGTACGCAATCAGCCCCAGCATTTT.

J is TRBJ1-5 and V is TRBV9; TRBD1 is a possible D gene (6 bases). The germline V gene has CDR1 SGDLS and CDR2 YYNGEE. This CDR3 spans 14 amino acids. V lost 2 bases and J 4 bases, leaving 10 bases between the germline ends. The CDR3 protein is CASSVMDRNQPQHF. CDR3 nucleotide sequence: TGTGCCAGCAGCGTGATGGACAGAAATCAGCCCCAGCATTTT. Full variable domain (remainder filled in from reference TRBV9 and TRBJ1-5): DSGVTQTPKHLITATGQRVTLRCSPRSGDLSVYWYQQSLDQGLQFLIQYYNGEERAKGNILERFSAQQFPDLHSELNLSSLELGDSALYFCASSVMDRNQPQHFGDGTRLSIL.

The gene calls are TRBV10-3 and TRBJ1-3; D is possibly TRBD1 (5 bases). The CDR3 covers 13 residues. Germline V gene data show CDR1 as ENHRY and CDR2 as SYGVKD. V dropped 3 bases and J dropped 2 bases, with 5 bases sitting between them. CDR3: CAISEQAGNTIYF. The CDR3 DNA reads TGTGCCATCAGTGAACAGGCTGGAAACACCATATATTTT.

The rearrangement joins TRBV6-5 to TRBJ2-7; D remains unclear. The CDR3 totals 13 residues. V was cut by 8 bases and J by 3 bases, with 14 bases left in between. Per the germline V gene, CDR1 is MNHEY and CDR2 is SVGAGI. The CDR3 is CASALGSIYEQYF. Written as DNA, the CDR3 is TGTGCCAGCGCTTTGGGATCCATCTACGAGCAGTACTTC.

The CDR3 DNA sequence: TGCGCCAGCACCCAGGGGGGGACAAGAGGGGAGCAGTACTTC. This translates into CASTQGGTRGEQYF. V is TRBV5-1 and J is TRBJ2-7; the D gene could be TRBD1 or TRBD2 (7 bases each). The CDR3 covers 14 residues. V shed 6 bases and J shed 7 bases, with 20 bases lying between them. CDR1 and CDR2 (germline): SGHRS, YFSETQ.

This sequence joins TRBV5-1 and TRBJ1-6; 8 nucleotides match TRBD1. The CDR3 spans 15 residues. Germline CDR1 is SGHRS and CDR2 is YFSETQ. V lost 7 bases to trimming and J lost 8 bases; unmatched junction nucleotides: 11. The CDR3 DNA follows: TGCGCCAGCGGATACGGACAGGGTAGCGATTCACCCCTCCACTTT. Protein product: CASGYGQGSDSPLHF.

This CDR3 reads CSVTGQAQAGYTF. For the CDR3, the DNA is TGCAGCGTTACTGGACAGGCCCAAGCGGGCTACACCTTC. The rearrangement uses TRBV29-1 and TRBJ1-2, with 7 bases that match TRBD1. Per germline, CDR1 SQVTM and CDR2 ANQGSEA. J lost 8 bases, V lost 5 bases, and 11 bases had no gene match. The CDR3 totals 13 residues.

This sequence joins TRBV5-4 and TRBJ2-7, with TRBD1 matching 9 bases. Looked up from germline, CDR1 is SGHNT and CDR2 is YYREEE (reference sequence). V lost 4 bases, J lost 1 base, and 3 bases stayed unmatched. The CDR3 has 14 amino acids. CDR3 protein: CASSSGTGSYEQYF. CDR3 coding DNA: TGTGCCAGCAGCAGCGGGACAGGGTCCTACGAGCAGTACTTC.

The chain employs TRBV30 and TRBJ2-7; unclear D gene. CDR3 length: 14 amino acids. Germline V CDR1 and CDR2: GTSNPN, SVGIG (reference sequence). V dropped 0 bases and J dropped 2 bases, with 11 bases sitting between them. CDR3 in amino acids: CAWSVGLSPYEQYF. The CDR3 nucleotides read TGTGCCTGGAGTGTAGGGCTAAGCCCCTACGAGCAGTACTTC. Filled out from reference TRBV30 and TRBJ2-7, the complete variable domain reads SQTIHQWPATLVQPVGSPLSLECTVEGTSNPNLYWYRQAAGRGLQLLFYSVGIGQISSEVPQNLSASRPQDRQFILSSKKLLLSDSGFYLCAWSVGLSPYEQYFGPGTRLTVT.

This chain links TRBV6-1 with TRBJ1-5; perhaps TRBD1 as D (6 bases). The CDR3 runs 15 residues. V lost 3 bases, J lost 3 bases, and 12 bases lay in between. CDR1 and CDR2 from the germline V gene are MNHNS and SASEGT. The CDR3 is CASSDLTGSNQPQHF. For the CDR3, the DNA is TGTGCCAGCAGTGACCTTACAGGGTCCAATCAGCCCCAGCATTTT.

This chain uses TRBV18 with TRBJ2-3; 10 nucleotides match TRBD1. V gave up 6 bases and J gave up 0 bases; unmatched junction bases: 3. Per the germline V gene, CDR1 is KGHSH and CDR2 is LQKENI. This CDR3 has 15 residues. The chain's CDR3 is CASSRDRGSTDTQYF. CDR3 nucleotides: TGTGCCAGCTCTCGGGACAGGGGTAGCACAGATACGCAGTATTTT.

CDR3 region: CASSLAGVYEQYF. In DNA form, the CDR3 reads TGCGCCAGCAGCTTAGCGGGAGTCTACGAGCAGTACTTC. This chain connects TRBV5-1 to TRBJ2-7, with 8 bases identical to TRBD2. Germline CDR1 is SGHRS and CDR2 is YFSETQ. The V segment lost 2 bases and the J segment 3 bases; nucleotides outside the gene matches: 1. This CDR3 is 13 amino acids long.

The rearrangement joins TRBV29-1 to TRBJ1-1; 9 bases line up with TRBD1. The CDR3 consists of 12 residues. The germline gives CDR1 SQVTM, CDR2 ANQGSEA. V was clipped by 7 bases and J by 5 bases; unmatched bases: 5. CDR3 nucleotide sequence: TGCAGCGCGGGACAGGGAGATACTGAAGCTTTCTTT. Residues: CSAGQGDTEAFF.

The V call is TRBV25-1, the J call TRBJ2-5; maybe TRBD2 (6 bases). Deletions cut 2 bases from V and 1 base from J, with 11 bases between. The CDR3 covers 15 residues. CDR1 MGHDK and CDR2 SYGVNS come from the germline V gene. CDR3 DNA: TGTGCCAGCAGTGAACCCAGGGACTTCCAAGAGACCCAGTACTTC. Its protein is CASSEPRDFQETQYF.